The T cell receptor beta chain under discussion was sequenced for a study of blood T cell repertoires in COVID-19. Study context: The analysed material was cDNA or gDNA that came from T cells, B-cell-depleted T cells, or PBMCs.

In the authors' methods: Reference gene primer amplification gave nucleated cell count estimates. Assay used: immunoSEQ multiplex PCR; TCRdb lists only in-frame clones, some missing. V and J calls and clone size follow that table, whereas D and trimming were derived from the DNA. This sample carries about 320,000 clones, more than 90% of them seen once, and the ten largest clones take around 4.2%. The germline CDR1 and CDR2 sequences are SGHDT and YYEEEE. Trimming shortened V by 2 bases and J by 5 bases, and 10 bases separated the two germline ends. The CDR3 totals 14 residues. Cohorts were based on clinical histories the participants reported. A COVID-19 case had been met by exposed participants during the 2 weeks before study entry.

The genes are TRBV5-6 and TRBJ2-2, with TRBD2 as a possible D gene (6 bases). The receptor's source is a young woman who had been exposed to COVID-19. The specimen was PBMCs or T cells enriched from blood (not recorded which). CDR3 in DNA: TGTGCCAGCAGCTTACGGGGGTCGACCGGGGAGCTGTTTTTT. Translation gives CASSLRGSTGELFF.